This T cell receptor beta chain emerged from a study of cytomegalovirus exposure and HLA in healthy donors. Researchers ran the PCR with 60 Vbeta and 13 Jbeta primers. Method: immunoSEQ multiplex PCR; TCRdb's copy keeps in-frame clones and lacks some. The sample holds around 150,000 clones; 55% to 70% are singletons and the top ten take approximately 6.5%. As concerns this clone: Its matching antigen is unknown.

Study-wide findings and caveats: Across HLA loci, a later analysis found differing TCR association rates, with DRB1 most and HLA-C fewest. Later on, analysis showed that most CMV-associated TCR beta chains appeared to be HLA-restricted. Earlier analysis yielded a pattern in which most TCR beta V segments were productive about 90% or about 30% of the time.

The source is a woman aged 60-75 years in good health and CMV-seropositive. Sequenced sample: PBMCs.

The DNA for the CDR3 is TGTGCCAGCTCACCACGGCAGGGGGCAGCAACTGAAGCTTTCTTT. It encodes CASSPRQGAATEAFF. This sequence joins TRBV18 and TRBJ1-1, with 8 bases lining up with TRBD1. J gave up 5 bases and V 1 base, and 6 bases lay outside the gene matches. The CDR3 length is 15 residues. The germline V gene has CDR1 KGHSH and CDR2 LQKENI.